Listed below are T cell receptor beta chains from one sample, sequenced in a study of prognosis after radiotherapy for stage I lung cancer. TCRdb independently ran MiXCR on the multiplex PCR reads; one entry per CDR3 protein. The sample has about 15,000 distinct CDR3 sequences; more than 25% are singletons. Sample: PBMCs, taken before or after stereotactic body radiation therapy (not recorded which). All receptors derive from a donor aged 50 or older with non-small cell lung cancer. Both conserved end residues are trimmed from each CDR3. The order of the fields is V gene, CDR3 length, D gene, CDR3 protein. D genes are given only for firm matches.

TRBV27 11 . ASMNQFNTEAF
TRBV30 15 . AWSVLVLQSPQGTQH
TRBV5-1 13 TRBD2 ASIELAGNTDTQY
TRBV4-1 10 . ASSHPMNGYT
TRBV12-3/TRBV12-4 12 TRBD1 ASSSRDRTYGYT
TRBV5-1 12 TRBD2 ASSKGLAGYEQF
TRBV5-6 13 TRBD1 ASSTDRGRNEKLF
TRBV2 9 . ASSQGTEAF
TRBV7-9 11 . ASSTDTRDEQY
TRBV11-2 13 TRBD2 ASSLDPGPLAETF
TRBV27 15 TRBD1 ASSLRGQGRPNYGYT
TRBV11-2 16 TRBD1 ASSSTGGRGNGNYGYT
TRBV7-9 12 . ASSLREEGETQY
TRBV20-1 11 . SADGSFRETQY
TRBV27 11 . ASRRTFSYEQY
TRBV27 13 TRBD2 ASSSRLAARDTQY
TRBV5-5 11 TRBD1 ASRPDRGREQY
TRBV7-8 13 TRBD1 AGSLDGTGGYEQY
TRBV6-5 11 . ASSFQSQETQY
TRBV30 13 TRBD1 AWTVGTGGTNEQF
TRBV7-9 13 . ASSMKVQYVNEQF
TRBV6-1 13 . GSGVPGAGSYGYT
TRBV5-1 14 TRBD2 ASSWTSGRATDTQY
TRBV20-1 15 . SARETDQVSGANVLT
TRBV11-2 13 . ASSQPGGRKTEAF
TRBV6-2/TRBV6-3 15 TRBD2 ASSLGLAGDVGGELF
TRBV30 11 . AWSLWAGGELF
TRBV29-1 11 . SSGETSTDTQY
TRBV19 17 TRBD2 ASSPRLAGERWNTGELF
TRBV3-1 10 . ASSEPQSKQF
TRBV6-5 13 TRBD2 ASSYSGLAGVEQF
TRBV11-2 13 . ASSLVVGDMETQY
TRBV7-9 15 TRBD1 ASSLVGDRGFGQPQH
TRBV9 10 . ASSDSGNEQF
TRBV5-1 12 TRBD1 ASSLSGGWQPQH
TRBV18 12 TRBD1 ASSQPDRAPEAF
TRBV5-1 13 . ASSLYGAGIGPQH
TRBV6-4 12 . ASSRGHGSGELF
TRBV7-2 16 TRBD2 ASSKGYQAGITTGELF